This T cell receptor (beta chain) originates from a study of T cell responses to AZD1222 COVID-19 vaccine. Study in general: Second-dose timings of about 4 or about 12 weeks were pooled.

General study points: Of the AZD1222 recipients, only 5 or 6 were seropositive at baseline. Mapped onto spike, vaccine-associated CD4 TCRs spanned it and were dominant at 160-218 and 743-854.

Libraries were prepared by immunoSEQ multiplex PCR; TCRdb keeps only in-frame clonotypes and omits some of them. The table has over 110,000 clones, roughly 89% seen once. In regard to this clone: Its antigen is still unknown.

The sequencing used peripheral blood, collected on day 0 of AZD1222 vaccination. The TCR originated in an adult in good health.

The CDR3 DNA reads TGTGCCAGCAGCTCGAATACAGGGGGCATTTCACCCCTCCACTTT. This gives the protein CASSSNTGGISPLHF. The chain has TRBV7-9 and TRBJ1-6, with 9 nucleotides matching TRBD1. The CDR3 length is 15 residues. Germline V gene lookup returns CDR1 SEHNR and CDR2 FQNEAQ (reference sequence). V was pared by 4 bases and J by 9 bases, with 7 bases of the junction left unmatched.